The 22 T cell receptor beta chains reported below all come from one sample, sequenced in a study of cytomegalovirus exposure and HLA in healthy donors. The PCR contained 60 Vbeta and 13 Jbeta primers. The table came from immunoSEQ multiplex PCR; TCRdb's copy has only in-frame clones and leaves some out. The table lists around 190,000 clones, around 80% of them singletons. Sequencing was done on a sample of PBMCs. The receptors here all came from a man between 18 and 35 years old in good health and CMV-seronegative.

The J gene is TRBJ2-5, the V gene TRBV11-2; D perhaps matches TRBD1 (6 bases). V was trimmed by 5 bases and J by 0 bases, leaving 10 bases between them. Germline V gene sequence: CDR1 SGHAT, CDR2 FQNNGV. The CDR3 consists of 14 residues. The CDR3 reads CASSQGQYQETQYF. The CDR3 DNA reads as TGTGCCAGCAGCCAAGGACAGTACCAAGAGACCCAGTACTTC. Using reference TRBV11-2 and TRBJ2-5 for the parts outside the CDR3, the full variable domain is EAGVAQSPRYKIIEKRQSVAFWCNPISGHATLYWYQQILGQGPKLLIQFQNNGVVDDSQLPKDRFSAERLKGVDSTLKIQPAKLEDSAVYLCASSQGQYQETQYFGPGTRLLVL.

The chain combines TRBV27 with TRBJ2-7; 11 bases are shared with TRBD2. Germline V CDR1 and CDR2: MNHEY, SMNVEV (reference sequence). The CDR3 loop spans 16 amino acids. After removal of 5 bases from V and 0 bases from J, the junction contained 6 bases not matched to a gene. The CDR3 region is CASSPSLAGVSYEQYF. Written as DNA, the CDR3 is TGTGCCAGCAGTCCGTCACTAGCGGGAGTCTCCTACGAGCAGTACTTC.

The rearrangement uses TRBV4-1 and TRBJ1-5; D gene uncertain. Trimming took 0 bases from V and 4 from J, leaving 19 bases between them. CDR3 length: 18 amino acids. Germline CDR1 MGHRA, CDR2 YSYEKL. The CDR3 sequence: CASSQDPRLGSPNQPQHF. The DNA of the CDR3 is TGCGCCAGCAGCCAAGATCCGAGGTTAGGAAGCCCTAATCAGCCCCAGCATTTT.

V and J are TRBV28 and TRBJ2-5; perhaps TRBD1 as D (5 bases). CDR1 is MDHEN, CDR2 SYDVKM, per germline. Between the trimmed V and J ends, which lost 3 bases and 4 bases, there was a span of 15 bases. The CDR3 is 15 residues long. CDR3 bases: TGTGCCAGCAGTTTCCAAATTCAGGGTGGAGAGACCCAGTACTTC. Translation: CASSFQIQGGETQYF.

The V and J genes are TRBV5-5 and TRBJ1-1; TRBD1 matches at 7 bases. CDR3 size: 14 residues. CDR1 is SGHKS, CDR2 YYEKEE, per germline (reference sequence). V was pared by 4 bases and J by 4 bases, with 7 bases of the junction left unmatched. The CDR3 nucleotides read TGTGCCAGCAGCGGGGACAGCCTACTCACTGAAGCTTTCTTT. Translating it yields CASSGDSLLTEAFF. Based on the CDR3 plus reference TRBV5-5 and TRBJ1-1, the full variable domain is DAGVTQSPTHLIKTRGQQVTLRCSPISGHKSVSWYQQVLGQGPQFIFQYYEKEERGRGNFPDRFSARQFPNYSSELNVNALLLGDSALYLCASSGDSLLTEAFFGQGTRLTVV.

The rearrangement joins TRBV9 to TRBJ1-2; no firm D call. CDR1 is SGDLS, CDR2 YYNGEE, per germline. The V end lost 3 bases, the J end lost 12 bases, and 18 bases lay between the germline ends. The CDR3 consists of 13 residues. The CDR3 nucleotides are TGTGCCAGCAGCGCCGAAGGATCGGGTATCAACACCTTC. Encoded protein: CASSAEGSGINTF. The full variable domain, its missing parts supplied by reference TRBV9 and TRBJ1-2, is DSGVTQTPKHLITATGQRVTLRCSPRSGDLSVYWYQQSLDQGLQFLIQYYNGEERAKGNILERFSAQQFPDLHSELNLSSLELGDSALYFCASSAEGSGINTFGSGTRLTVV.

CDR3 in DNA: TGTGCCAGCCGCAGGACAGGGGAGGGTGTTAAGACCCAGTACTTC. Protein product: CASRRTGEGVKTQYF. This chain links TRBV7-9 with TRBJ2-5; 9 nucleotides agree with TRBD1. The CDR3 length is 15 residues. Trimming at V came to 8 bases and at J to 6 bases, leaving 13 bases not matched to a gene. Germline V gene data show CDR1 as SEHNR and CDR2 as FQNEAQ (reference sequence).

The chain is built from TRBV19 and TRBJ2-7; 9 bases align to TRBD2. Germline V CDR1 and CDR2: LNHDA, SQIVND (reference sequence). Germline trimming cut 5 bases from V and 3 bases from J; bases unmatched to any gene: 8. The CDR3 spans 15 residues. In nucleotides, the CDR3 is TGTGCCAGTAGTGTGGCTAGCGGGATTAACTACGAGCAGTACTTC. Residues: CASSVASGINYEQYF.

The chain is built from TRBV6-5 and TRBJ2-1; 9 bases match TRBD1. J was trimmed by 4 bases and V by 6 bases; bases with no gene match: 7. Germline V gene lookup returns CDR1 MNHEY and CDR2 SVGAGI. The CDR3 length is 15 residues. The CDR3 protein is CASSPQGAQYNEQFF. CDR3 DNA: TGTGCCAGCAGCCCACAGGGGGCCCAATACAATGAGCAGTTCTTC.

The chain joins TRBV29-1 to TRBJ2-1, with 8 bases matching TRBD2. CDR1 SQVTM and CDR2 ANQGSEA come from the germline V gene. This CDR3 is built from 11 residues. With 4 bases clipped from V and 16 bases from J, the junction kept 9 bases outside the gene matches. The CDR3 DNA follows: TGCAGCGTTGTAGCGGGGAGGACGTCTTTCTTC. This translates into CSVVAGRTSFF.

The V call is TRBV18, the J call TRBJ2-3, with 8 bases aligning to TRBD2. Germline-derived CDR1 and CDR2 are KGHSH and LQKENI. V lost 0 bases and J lost 1; bases outside the gene matches: 0. The CDR3 loop spans 15 amino acids. The CDR3 region has the DNA TGTGCCAGCTCACCACCTAGCGGGGGCACAGATACGCAGTATTTT. Its translation is CASSPPSGGTDTQYF. Complete variable domain (other parts from reference TRBV18 and TRBJ2-3): NAGVMQNPRHLVRRRGQEARLRCSPMKGHSHVYWYRQLPEEGLKFMVYLQKENIIDESGMPKERFSAEFPKEGPSILRIQQVVRGDSAAYFCASSPPSGGTDTQYFGPGTRLTVL.

With respect to this clone: The sample contains more than one DNA sequence encoding this CDR3. This chain links TRBV18 with TRBJ1-3; 8 bases map to TRBD1. The CDR3 extends over 20 amino acids. The germline CDR1 and CDR2 sequences are KGHSH and LQKENI. V dropped 4 bases and J dropped 0; count of bases not matched to a gene: 17. CDR3 sequence reads: CASSRTRDRRLSSSGNTIYF. The CDR3 DNA is TGTGCCAGCTCACGAACCCGGGACAGGCGTCTATCATCCTCTGGAAACACCATATATTTT.

The chain uses TRBV11-2 and TRBJ1-1, with D perhaps matching TRBD1 (5 bases). The CDR3 length is 13 residues. Germline CDR1 is SGHAT and CDR2 is FQNNGV. V was pared by 2 bases and J by 4 bases, with 8 bases between. The DNA for the CDR3 is TGTGCCAGCAGCTTACAGGGTCCCACTGAAGCTTTCTTT. This sequence encodes CASSLQGPTEAFF. Combining the CDR3 with reference TRBV11-2 and TRBJ1-1 gives the whole variable domain EAGVAQSPRYKIIEKRQSVAFWCNPISGHATLYWYQQILGQGPKLLIQFQNNGVVDDSQLPKDRFSAERLKGVDSTLKIQPAKLEDSAVYLCASSLQGPTEAFFGQGTRLTVV.

The chain uses TRBV7-9 and TRBJ2-5, with D tentatively TRBD1 (6 bases). The better agreement between TRBJ2-7 and the DNA end casts doubt on the J call. The CDR3 loop spans 12 amino acids. Germline V gives CDR1 SEHNR, CDR2 FQNEAQ (reference sequence). The CDR3 DNA reads TGTGCCAGCAGCTCAGGGGACTACGAGCAGTACTTC. Protein product: CASSSGDYEQYF.

The gene calls are TRBV27 and TRBJ1-5; TRBD1 aligns across 11 bases. Losses at the gene ends were 2 bases for V and 0 bases for J; bases not matched to a gene: 15. The length of the CDR3 is 21 residues. CDR1 MNHEY and CDR2 SMNVEV come from the germline V gene (reference sequence). CDR3 loop: CASSLEDRGQRGVDSNQPQHF. CDR3 nucleotide sequence: TGTGCCAGCAGTTTAGAGGACAGGGGGCAAAGGGGGGTTGATAGCAATCAGCCCCAGCATTTT.

This rearrangement joins TRBV2 to TRBJ2-5; weak D call: TRBD1 (6 bases). V was trimmed by 3 bases and J by 3 bases, leaving 14 bases between them. CDR1 is SNHLY, CDR2 FYNNEI, per germline. The CDR3 length is 15 residues. The CDR3 coding sequence is TGTGCCAGCAGTGAGTGGGGGCCCACCAAAGAGACCCAGTACTTC. It yields the protein CASSEWGPTKETQYF.

This clone was found once. The chain joins TRBV2 to TRBJ2-7; D possibly corresponds to TRBD1 (5 bases). The V end was cut by 6 bases, the J end by 3 bases, with 18 bases between. The CDR3 length is 15 residues. CDR1 and CDR2 from the germline V gene are SNHLY and FYNNEI. Here the CDR3 reads CASRLSSGYGYEQYF. CDR3 in DNA: TGTGCCAGCAGGCTATCTTCAGGGTACGGCTACGAGCAGTACTTC.

The genes are TRBV11-2 and TRBJ2-7; no clear D. CDR3 length: 12 amino acids. Germline CDR1 SGHAT, CDR2 FQNNGV. Deletions cut 4 bases from V and 1 base from J, with 5 bases between. Here the CDR3 DNA reads TGTGCCAGCAGCTCCCCGTCCTACGAGCAGTACTTC. It encodes CASSSPSYEQYF.

This clone was recorded a few times. The gene calls are TRBV5-1 and TRBJ2-7; possibly TRBD1 for D (5 bases). Germline loops: CDR1 SGHRS, CDR2 YFSETQ. This CDR3 is built from 17 residues. The V and J ends lost 6 bases and 0 bases respectively, with 22 bases between them. The CDR3 here is CASIMRRQGGSSYEQYF. Written as DNA, the CDR3 is TGCGCCAGCATCATGAGGCGGCAGGGCGGAAGCTCCTACGAGCAGTACTTC.

V usage is TRBV28 and J usage is TRBJ2-1; D is possibly TRBD1 (5 bases). The germline V and J ends were trimmed by 4 bases and 9 bases, with 7 bases remaining between them. The CDR3 covers 11 residues. CDR1 is MDHEN and CDR2 is SYDVKM in the germline V gene. The CDR3 DNA sequence: TGTGCCAGCAGTTCGACAGTTGAGCAGTTCTTC. Translation gives CASSSTVEQFF.

The J gene is TRBJ2-7, the V gene TRBV15; 8 positions agree with TRBD2. CDR3 length: 18 amino acids. Germline CDR1 LNHNV, CDR2 YYDKDF (reference sequence). Trimming removed 0 bases from V and 1 base from J; junction bases left unmatched: 11. In DNA, the CDR3 is TGTGCCACCAGCAGAGACCCAGGGAGCGGGAGTCGTTCCTACGAGCAGTACTTC. Amino acids: CATSRDPGSGSRSYEQYF.

A remark on this clone: An end of the junction differs from the germline gene, which may be a read error. The gene calls are TRBV7-9 and TRBJ1-1; unclear D gene. This CDR3 has 16 amino acids. CDR1 and CDR2 (germline): SEHNR, FQNEAQ (reference sequence). The CDR3 DNA is TGTTCCAGCAGCTCCGGAATCCTCGGGATGAACACTGAAGCTTTCTTT. Residues: CSSSSGILGMNTEAFF.